This TCR beta chain was identified during a study of Graves' ophthalmopathy and Graves' hyperthyroidism. Note on this clonotype: Its specificity is not known.

In donors with ophthalmopathy, activity was moderate-to-severe, with CAS ≥3, NOSPECS ≥4 and duration under 3 months. Trimming took 0 bases from V and 0 from J, leaving 12 bases between them. CDR1 and CDR2 from the germline V gene are SGHVS and FQNEAQ. CDR3 size: 16 residues. Overall study findings and caveats: The model predicted ophthalmopathy progression with 60% to 71% sensitivity and around 72% specificity. Most expanded clonotypes in thyroid above 0.001 frequency also showed up in blood.

The authors amplified TCR beta CDR3 regions from RNA transcripts. The first-round RT-PCR employed HTBI primers together with the Qiagen OneStep RT-PCR kit. A multiplex PCR was then performed as the second round. MiXCR, applied by TCRdb to the multiplex PCR reads, yields one record per CDR3 protein. The table lists almost 750,000 distinct CDR3 sequences, 40% of them singletons. The chain is built from TRBV7-8 and TRBJ2-7; D could derive from TRBD1 or TRBD2 (5 bases each). Sequenced sample: peripheral blood. This receptor was identified in an adult man with Graves' ophthalmopathy. CDR3 protein: CASSLAQGGYSYEQYF. CDR3 in DNA: TGTGCCAGCAGCTTAGCTCAGGGCGGGTACTCCTACGAGCAGTACTTC.